The clone carrying this TCR beta chain showed up just a few times. The sample originates from a study of blood T cell repertoires in COVID-19. Study-level information: Whether acute or convalescent, the COVID-19 samples came from the United States, Italy and Spain. Sources were T cells, B-cell-depleted T cells, or PBMCs; the material itself was cDNA or gDNA.

As handled by the study authors: Nucleated cell number was recorded as an estimate derived from reference gene primer amplification. Sequenced by immunoSEQ multiplex PCR; TCRdb stores in-frame clones only, minus some. V and J calls and clone size are as listed in that table; D and trimming were resolved from the DNA. The repertoire holds about 120,000 clones, with about 80% as singletons. This TCR was sampled from a man between 65 and 80 years old with active or convalescent COVID-19. Source material: peripheral blood.

In DNA, the CDR3 is TGCAGCGTTGAAGCGATTGGCAGGGGAACAGATACGCAGTATTTT. Translated: CSVEAIGRGTDTQYF. V usage is TRBV29-1 and J usage is TRBJ2-3; D is possibly TRBD1 (6 bases). CDR1 SQVTM and CDR2 ANQGSEA come from the germline V gene. CDR3 size: 15 residues. Trimming stripped 1 base from V and 3 bases from J, with 14 bases between.